One sample yielded the 31 T cell receptor beta chains listed below, sequenced in a study of blood T cell repertoires in COVID-19. Profiling relied on immunoSEQ multiplex PCR, and the TCRdb table lists in-frame clones only, not all of them. This table has just over 300,000 clones, 85% to 90% appearing once. Sequenced sample: PBMCs or T cells enriched from blood (not recorded which). The receptors were sampled from a young man who had recovered from COVID-19.

The chain is built from TRBV10-1 and TRBJ2-2; a weak D match, TRBD1 (6 bases). The CDR3 extends over 13 amino acids. V was clipped by 6 bases and J by 2 bases, with 7 bases between them. CDR1 is WNHNN and CDR2 is SYGVQD in the germline V gene (reference sequence). The CDR3 protein is CASRDSNTGELFF. The CDR3 DNA follows: TGCGCCAGCAGGGACAGTAACACCGGGGAGCTGTTTTTT.

V gene TRBV4-1 combines with J gene TRBJ2-3; D gene uncertain. Deletions cut 2 bases from V and 2 bases from J, with 17 bases between. Germline V CDR1 and CDR2: MGHRA, YSYEKL. The CDR3 has 17 amino acids. The CDR3 DNA follows: TGCGCCAGCAGCCAATTCGTCTCGAGAGTATCCACAGATACGCAGTATTTT. Its protein product is CASSQFVSRVSTDTQYF.

This rearrangement joins TRBV27 to TRBJ2-3; TRBD2 agrees at 10 bases. Losses at the gene ends were 4 bases for V and 0 bases for J; bases not matched to a gene: 4. The CDR3 consists of 16 residues. Germline CDR1 MNHEY, CDR2 SMNVEV (reference sequence). CDR3 in amino acids: CASSSGTSVSTDTQYF. CDR3 DNA sequence: TGTGCCAGCAGTTCCGGGACTAGCGTCAGCACAGATACGCAGTATTTT.

The rearrangement links TRBV5-6 to TRBJ1-1; a possible D gene is TRBD1 (5 bases). Germline values: CDR1 SGHDT, CDR2 YYEEEE. V lost 2 bases and J lost 4, with 9 bases in between. The CDR3 contains 13 residues. The CDR3: CASSFLRGTEAFF. The CDR3 nucleotides are TGTGCCAGCAGCTTTCTAAGGGGCACTGAAGCTTTCTTT.

V and J are TRBV5-4 and TRBJ2-1; D ambiguous. Trimming pared 2 bases from V and 2 bases from J, leaving 5 bases between. This CDR3 region has 13 residues. Germline V lookup: CDR1 SGHNT, CDR2 YYREEE (reference sequence). This CDR3 reads CASSFETYNEQFF. The CDR3 DNA sequence: TGTGCCAGCAGCTTCGAGACCTACAATGAGCAGTTCTTC.

V and J are TRBV7-9 and TRBJ1-6; 10 nucleotides agree with TRBD1. Germline CDR1 is SEHNR and CDR2 is FQNEAQ (reference sequence). The J segment lost 7 bases and the V segment lost 1 base, leaving 4 bases of the junction unmatched. The length of the CDR3 is 16 residues. CDR3 in DNA: TGTGCCAGCAGCTTAGTTCGGACAGGGGGGAATTCACCCCTCCACTTT. As protein: CASSLVRTGGNSPLHF.

The chain couples TRBV6-6 to TRBJ2-7, with D unresolved. Trimming removed 10 bases at V and 4 bases at J, with 5 bases between. Germline values: CDR1 MNHNY, CDR2 SVGAGI (reference sequence). The CDR3 sequence is 9 residues long. CDR3 nucleotide sequence: TGTGCCAAAGAGTACGAGCAGTACTTC. Amino acids: CAKEYEQYF.

The J gene is TRBJ1-1, the V gene TRBV4-2; D is unresolved. The CDR3 totals 11 residues. Germline CDR1 LGHNA, CDR2 YNFKEQ. Trimming removed 0 bases at V and 10 bases at J, with 6 bases between. In nucleotides, the CDR3 is TGTGCCAGCAGCCAAGATTTTCGAGCTTTCTTT. The encoded protein is CASSQDFRAFF.

This clone was found once. The chain carries TRBV24-1 and TRBJ1-1; tentatively, D is TRBD1 (5 bases). This CDR3 has 13 residues. Germline V gives CDR1 KGHDR, CDR2 SFDVKD. Trimming removed 5 bases from V and 3 bases from J, with 9 bases in between. The DNA for the CDR3 is TGTGCCACCAGTGGGAAGGGGTACACTGAAGCTTTCTTT. This codes for CATSGKGYTEAFF.

J is TRBJ1-5 and V is TRBV12-3 or TRBV12-4; D might be TRBD1 (5 bases). Trimming pared 5 bases from V and 5 bases from J, leaving 10 bases between. This CDR3 is 13 amino acids long. CDR3 in amino acids: CASSVTVYQPQHF. As DNA, the CDR3 is TGTGCCAGCAGTGTGACAGTCTATCAGCCCCAGCATTTT.

This sequence joins TRBV19 and TRBJ2-3; D unclear. The germline V and J ends were trimmed by 11 bases and 4 bases, with 10 bases remaining between them. CDR1 is LNHDA, CDR2 SQIVND, per germline (reference sequence). This CDR3 comprises 11 residues. This CDR3 reads CASSRADTQYF. The CDR3 nucleotides read TGTGCCTCGAGCCGGGCAGATACGCAGTATTTT.

In DNA form, the CDR3 reads TGTGCCAGTAGTCCCCTCACCTTGGGCGGGGGGAGGGAGACCCAGTACTTC. Translated, it gives CASSPLTLGGGRETQYF. The chain uses TRBV19 and TRBJ2-5, with 8 bases identical to TRBD2. Unmatched junction bases numbered 16, after V lost 5 bases and J lost 5 bases. Germline values: CDR1 LNHDA, CDR2 SQIVND (reference sequence). The length of the CDR3 is 17 residues.

V gene TRBV15 combines with J gene TRBJ2-2; no reliable D call. Trimming cost V 3 bases and J 3 bases, with 5 bases left between them. The germline gives CDR1 LNHNV, CDR2 YYDKDF (reference sequence). The CDR3 length is 13 residues. CDR3 sequence reads: CATSSSDTGELFF. In nucleotides, the CDR3 is TGTGCCACCAGCAGTTCGGACACCGGGGAGCTGTTTTTT.

The chain recombines TRBV6-5 with TRBJ2-5; TRBD1 matches at 9 bases. The ends lost 6 bases at V and 3 bases at J; junction bases unmatched: 5. The length of the CDR3 is 14 residues. Germline V gene data show CDR1 as MNHEY and CDR2 as SVGAGI. The CDR3 here is CASSLGTGKETQYF. CDR3 DNA: TGTGCCAGCAGCCTCGGGACAGGGAAAGAGACCCAGTACTTC.

This chain joins TRBV5-1 and TRBJ1-2, with no clear D. The CDR3 sequence is 15 residues long. Germline lookup yields CDR1 SGHRS and CDR2 YFSETQ. Trimming shortened V by 3 bases and J by 3 bases, and 15 bases separated the two germline ends. The CDR3 bases are TGCGCCAGCAGCTCATACCTTCAGGAGGACTATGGCTACACCTTC. This codes for CASSSYLQEDYGYTF. The whole variable domain, remainder taken from reference TRBV5-1 and TRBJ1-2, is KAGVTQTPRYLIKTRGQQVTLSCSPISGHRSVSWYQQTPGQGLQFLFEYFSETQRNKGNFPGRFSGRQFSNSRSEMNVSTLELGDSALYLCASSSYLQEDYGYTFGSGTRLTVV.

J is TRBJ1-1 and V is TRBV24-1; 7 nucleotides match TRBD1. After removal of 3 bases from V and 11 bases from J, the junction contained 8 bases not matched to a gene. Germline values: CDR1 KGHDR, CDR2 SFDVKD. CDR3 length: 13 amino acids. The CDR3 reads CATSDPLTGRAFF. The CDR3 bases are TGTGCCACCAGTGATCCCTTGACAGGGCGGGCTTTCTTT.

V and J are TRBV3-1 (or the pseudogene TRBV3-2) and TRBJ2-2, with D possibly being TRBD2 (6 bases). CDR1 and CDR2 (germline): LGHDT, YNNKEL (reference sequence). Trimming took off 0 bases at V and 4 bases at J, with 12 bases between the two ends. The CDR3 sequence is 16 residues long. This chain's CDR3 is CASSQDRRVVTGELFF. The CDR3 DNA reads TGTGCCAGCAGCCAAGATAGGAGGGTGGTCACCGGGGAGCTGTTTTTT.

This clone was found a few times. The chain recombines TRBV7-8 with TRBJ2-7; D remains unclear. Germline CDR1 and CDR2: SGHVS and FQNEAQ. The CDR3 is 12 residues long. Trimming cost V 7 bases and J 5 bases, with 12 bases left between them. This CDR3 reads CASNSARDEQYF. In DNA form, the CDR3 reads TGTGCCAGCAACTCAGCACGGGACGAGCAGTACTTC.

The gene calls are TRBV6-5 and TRBJ2-7; D may be TRBD1 (6 bases). V was pared by 5 bases and J by 4 bases, with 9 bases between. The CDR3 runs to 12 residues. CDR1 is MNHEY, CDR2 SVGAGI, per germline. The CDR3 DNA reads as TGTGCCAGCAGTCTGCAGGGGTACGAGCAGTACTTC. Translating gives CASSLQGYEQYF.

To note about this clone: The sample contains more than one DNA sequence encoding this CDR3. The chain has TRBV29-1 and TRBJ1-1; 8 bases map to TRBD1. Germline V CDR1 and CDR2: SQVTM, ANQGSEA. This CDR3 comprises 12 residues. Trimming cost V 6 bases and J 1 base; bases outside gene matches: 1. The CDR3 spells CSVGTGNTEAFF. CDR3 coding DNA: TGCAGCGTAGGGACAGGGAACACTGAAGCTTTCTTT.

The V call is TRBV4-1, the J call TRBJ2-3; maybe TRBD2 (5 bases). From germline, CDR1 is MGHRA and CDR2 YSYEKL. The CDR3 extends over 16 amino acids. The V end lost 0 bases, the J end lost 0 bases, and 10 bases lay between the germline ends. CDR3 amino acids: CASSQDPSRSTDTQYF. The CDR3 coding sequence is TGCGCCAGCAGCCAAGACCCTAGCAGAAGCACAGATACGCAGTATTTT.

The J gene is TRBJ2-7, the V gene TRBV3-1 (or the pseudogene TRBV3-2); D call uncertain. V was shortened by 6 bases and J by 7 bases, with 13 bases between the two germline ends. Germline V CDR1 and CDR2: LGHDT, YNNKEL (reference sequence). This CDR3 has 12 residues. The CDR3 region has the DNA TGTGCCAGCAGTCTCGGTGAAAGAGAGCAGTACTTC. Its protein product is CASSLGEREQYF.

The chain has TRBV7-2 and TRBJ2-3; TRBD2 matches 8 bases. The CDR3 runs 15 residues. From germline, CDR1 is SGHTA and CDR2 FQGNSA. The J segment lost 2 bases and the V segment lost 5 bases, leaving 6 bases of the junction unmatched. In DNA form, the CDR3 reads TGTGCCAGCAGCCCGGGACTAGTACACACAGATACGCAGTATTTT. This encodes CASSPGLVHTDTQYF.

The chain is built from TRBV19 and TRBJ1-5; possibly TRBD1 for D (5 bases). CDR1 is LNHDA, CDR2 SQIVND, per germline (reference sequence). This CDR3 has 18 amino acids. Trimming cost V 5 bases and J 0 bases, with 20 bases left between them. CDR3: CASSAWGEGRSSNQPQHF. The DNA for the CDR3 is TGTGCCAGTAGTGCGTGGGGGGAGGGACGGTCTAGCAATCAGCCCCAGCATTTT.

The chain recombines TRBV28 with TRBJ1-5; D is possibly TRBD1 (5 bases). The V end was cut by 8 bases, the J end by 7 bases, with 15 bases between. The CDR3 is made up of 13 amino acids. Germline V gives CDR1 MDHEN, CDR2 SYDVKM. In DNA form, the CDR3 reads TGTGCCAGCCATGGGGGGTGGGGGCAGCCCCAGCATTTT. This encodes CASHGGWGQPQHF.

V gene TRBV27 combines with J gene TRBJ1-1, with a tentative D call TRBD1 (6 bases). CDR1 MNHEY and CDR2 SMNVEV come from the germline V gene (reference sequence). The V gene lost 3 bases and the J gene lost 6 bases, with 20 bases spanning the gap. CDR3 length: 16 residues. The CDR3: CASSFMRPQGIAEAFF. The CDR3, as DNA: TGTGCCAGCAGTTTTATGAGGCCCCAGGGGATCGCTGAAGCTTTCTTT.

The chain joins TRBV12-3 or TRBV12-4 to TRBJ2-1; no definite D call. V gave up 3 bases and J gave up 13 bases, with 16 bases separating them. The CDR3 spans 13 residues. The chain's CDR3 is CASSLGTQNRQFF. The CDR3 DNA reads TGTGCCAGCAGTTTGGGTACCCAAAACAGACAGTTCTTC.

This chain links TRBV7-9 with TRBJ1-2; 7 bases are a match to TRBD1. V lost 4 bases to trimming and J lost 1 base; unmatched junction nucleotides: 3. Germline V lookup: CDR1 SEHNR, CDR2 FQNEAQ (reference sequence). The CDR3 covers 14 residues. In DNA form, the CDR3 reads TGTGCCAGCAGCTCCGACAGGGATAACTATGGCTACACCTTC. Translated, it gives CASSSDRDNYGYTF. Based on the CDR3 plus reference TRBV7-9 and TRBJ1-2, the full variable domain is DTGVSQNPRHKITKRGQNVTFRCDPISEHNRLYWYRQTLGQGPEFLTYFQNEAQLEKSRLLSDRFSAERPKGSFSTLEIQRTEQGDSAMYLCASSSDRDNYGYTFGSGTRLTVV.

The V call is TRBV6-5, the J call TRBJ1-2, with 9 bases aligning to TRBD1. CDR1 is MNHEY, CDR2 SVGAGI, per germline. V was clipped by 5 bases and J by 4 bases; unmatched bases: 5. The CDR3 length is 14 residues. The CDR3 loop reads CASSKPTGGYGYTF. CDR3 nucleotide sequence: TGTGCCAGCAGTAAACCGACAGGGGGCTATGGCTACACCTTC.

This clone was detected only once. This sequence joins TRBV30 and TRBJ1-3, with D possibly matching TRBD1 (6 bases). The V gene's germline CDR1 is GTSNPN and CDR2 SVGIG (reference sequence). Trimming shortened V by 5 bases and J by 4 bases, and 18 bases separated the two germline ends. The CDR3 runs to 15 residues. Written as DNA, the CDR3 is TGTGCCTGGGGGGATAGGGGGTCGATCGGAAACACCATATATTTT. Its protein product is CAWGDRGSIGNTIYF.

Relative to its sample, this clone is medium-sized. This rearrangement joins TRBV2 to TRBJ2-7, with D perhaps TRBD2 (5 bases). V gave up 5 bases and J gave up 7 bases, with 12 bases separating them. The CDR3 has 12 amino acids. Germline values: CDR1 SNHLY, CDR2 FYNNEI. CDR3 nucleotides: TGTGCCAGCAGTCGGGAACCGGGAGAGCAGTACTTC. Protein: CASSREPGEQYF.